The 2 T cell receptor beta chains below were found in one sample sequenced in a study of cytotoxic CD8 clonotypes in ibrutinib-treated CLL (dated by TCRdb to 2020 to 2022). The meaning of the sample's time point label: less than 30 months on ibrutinib. Receptors were amplified or captured by the immunoSEQ multiplex PCR assay. In its TCRdb copy, this immuneACCESS table keeps in-frame sequences only and misses some clones. Where compared with another copy, unresolved V genes explain less than half of these, and the others have no known cause. The sample yields under 300,000 clones; around 70% were counted once. 15% of the sample is taken by the ten largest. Here the sequenced sample was PBMCs, taken after 24 months of ibrutinib treatment. These TCRs come from a human donor with chronic lymphocytic leukemia.

The J gene is TRBJ2-7, the V gene TRBV23-1, with D uncertain. TRBV23-1 is an ORF for which the function is uncertain. V lost 8 bases to trimming and J lost 2 bases, with 13 bases between them. This CDR3 is built from 13 residues. The CDR3 reads CASLNGHAYEQYF. Written as DNA, the CDR3 is TGCGCCAGCCTAAATGGCCACGCCTACGAGCAGTACTTC.

V and J are TRBV9 and TRBJ2-3; 10 nucleotides match TRBD2. V lost 4 bases to trimming and J lost 2 bases; unmatched junction nucleotides: 7. The CDR3 contains 16 residues. Per germline, CDR1 SGDLS and CDR2 YYNGEE. In DNA form, the CDR3 reads TGTGCCAGCAGCACCTGGACTAGCGGATACACAGATACGCAGTATTTT. It encodes CASSTWTSGYTDTQYF.